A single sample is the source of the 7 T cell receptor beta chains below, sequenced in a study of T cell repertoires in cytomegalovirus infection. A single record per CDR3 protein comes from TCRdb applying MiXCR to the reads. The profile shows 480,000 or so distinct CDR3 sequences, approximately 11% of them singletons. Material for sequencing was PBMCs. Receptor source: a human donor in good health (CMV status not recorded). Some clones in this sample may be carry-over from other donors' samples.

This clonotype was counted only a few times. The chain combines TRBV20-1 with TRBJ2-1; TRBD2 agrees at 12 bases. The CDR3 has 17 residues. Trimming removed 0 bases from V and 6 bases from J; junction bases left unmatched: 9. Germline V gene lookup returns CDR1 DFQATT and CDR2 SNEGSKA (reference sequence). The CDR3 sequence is CSARDPASGRAGNEQFF. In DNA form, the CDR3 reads TGCAGTGCTAGAGACCCGGCTAGCGGGAGGGCAGGCAATGAGCAGTTCTTC.

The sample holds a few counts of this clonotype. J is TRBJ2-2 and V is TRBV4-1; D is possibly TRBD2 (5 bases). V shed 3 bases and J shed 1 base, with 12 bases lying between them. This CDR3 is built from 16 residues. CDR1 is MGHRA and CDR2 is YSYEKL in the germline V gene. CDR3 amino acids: CASSHPGRENTGELFF. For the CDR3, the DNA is TGCGCCAGCAGCCACCCTGGTCGGGAGAACACCGGGGAGCTGTTTTTT.

This CDR3 is CASRVNRAANTEAFF. The CDR3 region has the DNA TGTGCCAGCAGGGTCAATAGGGCTGCGAACACTGAAGCTTTCTTT. This chain uses TRBV6-6 with TRBJ1-1; no firm D call. This CDR3 contains 15 residues. V was clipped by 6 bases and J by 1 base, with 15 bases between them. Germline CDR1 and CDR2: MNHNY and SVGAGI (reference sequence).

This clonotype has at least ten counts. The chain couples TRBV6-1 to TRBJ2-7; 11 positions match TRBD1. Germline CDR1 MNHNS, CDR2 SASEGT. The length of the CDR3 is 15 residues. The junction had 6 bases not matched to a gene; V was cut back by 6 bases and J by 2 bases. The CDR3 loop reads CASRRQGQGAYEQYF. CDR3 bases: TGTGCCAGCAGACGCCAGGGACAGGGGGCCTACGAGCAGTACTTC.

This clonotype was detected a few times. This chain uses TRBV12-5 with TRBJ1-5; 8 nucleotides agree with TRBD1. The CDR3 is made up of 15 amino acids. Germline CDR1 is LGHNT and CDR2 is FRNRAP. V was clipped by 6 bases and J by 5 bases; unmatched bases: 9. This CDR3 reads CASGLTGANYQPQHF. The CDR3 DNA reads TGTGCTAGTGGCCTGACAGGGGCGAACTATCAGCCCCAGCATTTT.

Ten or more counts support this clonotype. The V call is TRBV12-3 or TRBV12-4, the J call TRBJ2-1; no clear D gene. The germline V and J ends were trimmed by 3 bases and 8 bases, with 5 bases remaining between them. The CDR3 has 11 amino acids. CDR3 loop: CASSFTYEQFF. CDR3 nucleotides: TGTGCCAGCAGTTTTACGTATGAGCAGTTCTTC.

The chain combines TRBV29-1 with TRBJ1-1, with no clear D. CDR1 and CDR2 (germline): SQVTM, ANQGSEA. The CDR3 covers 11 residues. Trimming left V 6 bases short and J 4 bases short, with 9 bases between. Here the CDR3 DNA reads TGCAGCGTCAAAGACGCCACTGAAGCTTTCTTT. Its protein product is CSVKDATEAFF.